This TCR beta chain was captured by sequencing in a study of blood T cells in healthy people across ages (dated by TCRdb to between 2015 and 2016). Regarding the study in general: In model experiments, template switching captured about one uniquely barcoded TCR beta cDNA molecule for every two T cells. To track age-related changes in TCR beta repertoire diversity, the study relied on deep sequencing normalized with unique cDNA molecular identifiers. Donors of different ages were randomly distributed across sequencing lanes to avoid experimental bias. For two donors (one aged 18 to 29 and one aged 80 or older), the study analyzed two additional independent replicas of 1 million unique cDNA reads from the same blood draw. Donors were grouped into four age groups: young (average roughly 16 years), middle-aged (39), aged (around 60) and long-lived (just over 80).

The library was obtained by 5' RACE. These reads were obtained on an Illumina HiSeq 2500. A second PCR of roughly 7 to 12 cycles was run with a J-beta primer mix and a sample-barcoded 5' primer. A unique molecular identifier was introduced onto each TCR beta cDNA molecule by a template-switch 5' adaptor carrying 12 random nucleotides. At least 2.5 million CDR3-containing paired-end reads were obtained from each sample. The Mint cDNA synthesis kit, primed by a TRBC-specific oligonucleotide, was used to synthesize first-strand cDNA from all RNA. Following uracil-DNA glycosylase treatment, all cDNA underwent a first 18-cycle PCR with the universal primers M1SS and BC2_uni_R. As for the authors' bioinformatics: Each sample was normalized by randomly selecting 1 million high-quality reads, each carrying a distinct molecular identifier. Instead of being binned into consensus sequences, reads with shared molecular identifiers were discarded. MiTCR, run with a Q25 quality threshold and the strictest error-elimination algorithm, handled CDR3 identification, clonotype clustering and error correction. A nonparametric unseen species model with Euler transformation was used to estimate a lower bound on total TCR beta diversity. The public reads were quality trimmed at Q25 with fastp and then assembled into clones with MiXCR by TCRdb, keeping productive beta chains. Every distinct CDR3 protein forms one entry, paired with its most common genes and DNA. The V and J calls and clone size come from TCRdb's table, not from the authors' own analysis. The sample table shows hundreds of thousands of distinct CDR3 sequences, and roughly 53% are seen once. The ten largest clones take up about two fifths of the sample.

Systemically healthy Caucasian individuals from Russia, approximately 39 in total and aged about 6 to 95 years, were included as donors. Each donor gave around 9.5 milliliters of peripheral blood, collected into EDTA-treated Vacutainer tubes. Ficoll-Paque density-gradient centrifugation was used to isolate PBMCs, with at least 6.5 million obtained per sample. Trizol reagent was used to extract total RNA from the PBMCs, yielding at least 6 micrograms per sample. The percentages of naive CD45RAhigh/CD27high T cells were determined by flow cytometry on a PBMC aliquot from every donor. The paper's findings and limits, for the study overall: A strong correlation was found between observed TCR beta diversity and the percentage of naive T cells measured by flow cytometry. As age increased, observed TCR beta diversity per million T cells dropped in a roughly linear way, and a significant reduction was already evident by age 40. Estimates of total diversity from one million sequenced T cells were regarded as lower bounds and underestimates. Compared with the aged group, more naive CD4+ T cells, fewer expanded clones and increased TCR diversity were shown by the long-lived group, suggesting age selection. Because profiling used bulk unsorted PBMCs, naive and antigen-experienced compartments could not be compared conclusively. The CMV infection status of donors was not known, potentially confounding age-related changes in expanded clonotypes.

Comments on this clonotype: Its antigen remains unidentified. The input lacks base qualities; no much larger clone sits a single base away.

The CDR3 measures 14 amino acids from cysteine to phenylalanine. Only the CDR3 DNA stays, 42 bases, in frame from base 1. The germline V gene provides CDR1 MGHDK and CDR2 SYGVNS. The sequence came from an elderly man in good health. The rearrangement combines TRBV25-1 with TRBJ2-7, with the D gene call left open. The J call is in doubt because the DNA end fits TRBJ2-5 better. Input material: blood. The DNA reads TGTGCCAGCAGTGAATCGCCAGCCCCGGCGACCCAGTACTTC. The encoded protein is CASSESPAPATQYF.